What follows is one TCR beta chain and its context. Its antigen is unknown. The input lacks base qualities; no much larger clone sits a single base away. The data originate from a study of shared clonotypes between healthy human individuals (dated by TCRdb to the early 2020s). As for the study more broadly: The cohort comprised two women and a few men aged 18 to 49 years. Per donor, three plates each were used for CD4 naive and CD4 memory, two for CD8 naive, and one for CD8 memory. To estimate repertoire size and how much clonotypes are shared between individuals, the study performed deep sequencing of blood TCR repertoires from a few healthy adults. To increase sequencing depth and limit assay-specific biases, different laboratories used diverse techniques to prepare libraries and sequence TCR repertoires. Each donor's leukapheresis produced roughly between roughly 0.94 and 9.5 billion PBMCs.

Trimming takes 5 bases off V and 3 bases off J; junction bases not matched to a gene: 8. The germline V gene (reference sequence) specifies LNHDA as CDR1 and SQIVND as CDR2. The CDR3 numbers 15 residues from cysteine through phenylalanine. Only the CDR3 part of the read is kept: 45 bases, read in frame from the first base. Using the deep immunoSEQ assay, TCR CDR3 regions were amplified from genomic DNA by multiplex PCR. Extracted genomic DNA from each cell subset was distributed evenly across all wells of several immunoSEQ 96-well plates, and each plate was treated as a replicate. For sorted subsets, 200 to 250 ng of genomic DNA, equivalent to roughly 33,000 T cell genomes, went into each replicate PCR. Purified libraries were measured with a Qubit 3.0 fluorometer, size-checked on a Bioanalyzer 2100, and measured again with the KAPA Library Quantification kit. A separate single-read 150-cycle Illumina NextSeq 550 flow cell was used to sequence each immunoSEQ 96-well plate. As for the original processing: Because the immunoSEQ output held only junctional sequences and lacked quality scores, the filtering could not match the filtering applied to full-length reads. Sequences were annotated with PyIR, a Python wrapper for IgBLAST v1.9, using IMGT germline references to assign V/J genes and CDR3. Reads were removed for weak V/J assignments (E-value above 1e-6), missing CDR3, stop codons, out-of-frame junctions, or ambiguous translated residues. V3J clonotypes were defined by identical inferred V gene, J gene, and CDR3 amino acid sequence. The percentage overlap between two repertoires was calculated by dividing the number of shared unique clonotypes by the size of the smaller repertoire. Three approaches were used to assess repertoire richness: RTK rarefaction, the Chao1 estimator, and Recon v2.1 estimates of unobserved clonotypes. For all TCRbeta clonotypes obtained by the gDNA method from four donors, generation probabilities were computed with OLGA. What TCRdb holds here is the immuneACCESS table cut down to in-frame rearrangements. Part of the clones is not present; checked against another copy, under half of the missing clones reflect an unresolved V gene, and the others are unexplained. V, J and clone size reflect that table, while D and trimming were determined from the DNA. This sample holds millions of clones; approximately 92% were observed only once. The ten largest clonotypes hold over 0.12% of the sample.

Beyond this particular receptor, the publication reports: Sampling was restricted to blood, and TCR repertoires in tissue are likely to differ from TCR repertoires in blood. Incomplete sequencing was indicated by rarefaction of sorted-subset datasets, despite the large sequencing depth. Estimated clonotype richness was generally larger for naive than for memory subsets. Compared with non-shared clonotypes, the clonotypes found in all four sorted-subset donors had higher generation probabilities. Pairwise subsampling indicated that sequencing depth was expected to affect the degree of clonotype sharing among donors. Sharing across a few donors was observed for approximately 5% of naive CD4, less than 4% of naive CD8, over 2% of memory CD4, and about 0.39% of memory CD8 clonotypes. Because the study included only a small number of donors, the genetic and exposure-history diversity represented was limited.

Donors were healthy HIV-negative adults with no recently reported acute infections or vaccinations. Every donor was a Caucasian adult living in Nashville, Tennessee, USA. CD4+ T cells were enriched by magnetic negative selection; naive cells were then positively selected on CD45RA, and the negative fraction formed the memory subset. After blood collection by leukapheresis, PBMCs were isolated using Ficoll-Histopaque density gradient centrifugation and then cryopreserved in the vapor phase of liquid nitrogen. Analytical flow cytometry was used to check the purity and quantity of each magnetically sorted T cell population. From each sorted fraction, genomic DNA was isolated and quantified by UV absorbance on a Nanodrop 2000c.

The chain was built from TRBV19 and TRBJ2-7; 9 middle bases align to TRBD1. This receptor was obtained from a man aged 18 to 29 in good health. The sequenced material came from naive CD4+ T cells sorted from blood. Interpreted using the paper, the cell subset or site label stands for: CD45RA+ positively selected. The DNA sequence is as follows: TGTGCCAGTAGTCTTGAGACAGGGGGAAACTACGAGCAGTACTTC. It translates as CASSLETGGNYEQYF.